The T cell receptor (beta chain) described here comes from a study of a mutant IDH1 vaccine in newly diagnosed glioma. As regards this clone: Its cognate antigen is unknown.

CDR1 MDHEN and CDR2 SYDVKM come from the germline V gene. J lost 0 bases, V lost 6 bases, and 10 bases had no gene match. The CDR3 extends over 18 amino acids. Sample time point: week 35, safety follow-up. A single vaccine dose contained 300 ug of mutant IDH1 20-mer peptide, and topical imiquimod was used with it. The assay was immunoSEQ multiplex PCR, and TCRdb's table has in-frame clones only and misses some. The sample shows approximately 60,000 clones, around 85% of them seen only once. This sequence joins TRBV28 and TRBJ1-5; the match to TRBD1 covers 11 bases. Here the sequenced sample was PBMCs, taken from a glioma patient whose treatment included an IDH1 peptide vaccine. The TCR was taken from a man aged 35 to 55 with glioma. The CDR3 DNA sequence: TGTGCCAGCAGCCACCCCCGGGACAGGGGGACTAGCAATCAGCCCCAGCATTTT. This translates into CASSHPRDRGTSNQPQHF. Looking up the rest from reference TRBV28 and TRBJ1-5 gives the full variable domain: DVKVTQSSRYLVKRTGEKVFLECVQDMDHENMFWYRQDPGLGLRLIYFSYDVKMKEKGDIPEGYSVSREKKERFSLILESASTNQTSMYLCASSHPRDRGTSNQPQHFGDGTRLSIL.